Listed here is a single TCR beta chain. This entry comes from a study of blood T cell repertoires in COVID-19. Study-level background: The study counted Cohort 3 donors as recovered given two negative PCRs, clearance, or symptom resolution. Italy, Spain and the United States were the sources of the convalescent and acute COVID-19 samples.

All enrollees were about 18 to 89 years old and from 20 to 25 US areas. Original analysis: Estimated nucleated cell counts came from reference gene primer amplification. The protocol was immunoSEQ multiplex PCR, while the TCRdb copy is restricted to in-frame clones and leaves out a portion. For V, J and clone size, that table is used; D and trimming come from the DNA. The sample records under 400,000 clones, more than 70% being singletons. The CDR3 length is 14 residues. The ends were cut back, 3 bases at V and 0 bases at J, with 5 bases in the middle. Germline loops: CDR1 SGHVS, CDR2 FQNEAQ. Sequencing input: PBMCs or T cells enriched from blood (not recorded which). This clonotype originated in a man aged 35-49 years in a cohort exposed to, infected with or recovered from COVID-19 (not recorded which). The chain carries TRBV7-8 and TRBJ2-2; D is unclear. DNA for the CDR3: TGTGCCAGCAGCTTTAGTACGAACACCGGGGAGCTGTTTTTT. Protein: CASSFSTNTGELFF.